This T cell receptor beta chain was captured by sequencing in a study of T cell changes during pregnancy in multiple sclerosis. Germline values: CDR1 SGHNT, CDR2 YYREEE (reference sequence). V trimming: 3 bases; J trimming: 7 bases; junction bases outside the gene matches: 7. The length of the CDR3 is 15 residues. Only in-frame clones appear in the TCRdb table, and some are missing; sequencing was by immunoSEQ multiplex PCR. The profile shows tens of thousands of clones, roughly 90% of them singletons. The input for sequencing was peripheral blood, taken in the second trimester of pregnancy. The TCR comes from a female donor with multiple sclerosis, enrolled in a pregnancy study. The V and J genes are TRBV5-4 and TRBJ2-2; 9 bases line up with TRBD1. CDR3 sequence (DNA): TGTGCCAGCAGCTCCCGGGACAGGGAGATCGGGGAGCTGTTTTTT. Its protein product is CASSSRDREIGELFF.